Included here is one T cell receptor (beta chain) sequence, with context. Its antigen is undetermined. The PCR had 60 Vbeta and 13 Jbeta primers. The data were produced by immunoSEQ multiplex PCR, yet TCRdb's version contains in-frame clones alone and is incomplete. The data hold 100,000 to 150,000 clones, with about 80% observed a single time. This sample is part of a study of cytomegalovirus exposure and HLA in healthy donors. Turning to the study itself: Across almost 400 genotyped donors, approximately 81% landed in the Caucasian-associated ancestry cluster. Study observations and caveats: It was reported that the classifier diagnosed cytomegalovirus status with high specificity and sensitivity in both the original and validation cohorts. One variant, a missense change in DCLRE1C, was linked in a later analysis to TCR beta V- and J-gene trimming. The study found most TCR sequences rare, yet found some public TCRs in many donors.

The CDR3 loop spans 16 amino acids. CDR1 is LNHDA and CDR2 is SQIVND in the germline V gene (reference sequence). The J segment lost 6 bases and the V segment lost 5 bases, leaving 11 bases of the junction unmatched. The sample taken for sequencing was PBMCs. The receptor was isolated from a boy between 2 and 10 years old in good health and CMV-seronegative. This sequence joins TRBV19 and TRBJ2-7; the match to TRBD1 covers 12 bases. CDR3 DNA: TGTGCCAGTAGTCCCGGCGGGACAGGGGGCAGGTCCGAGCAGTACTTC. This encodes CASSPGGTGGRSEQYF.